This entry lists 12 T cell receptor beta chains sequenced from one sample in a study of regulatory T cells in long-lasting Graves disease. Building of the TCR beta libraries involved iRepertoire HTBI primers and Arm-PCR of CDR3 regions. A single record per CDR3 protein comes from TCRdb applying MiXCR to the multiplex PCR reads. The sample lists approximately 350,000 distinct CDR3 sequences, about 11% occurring once. Time point noted: newly diagnosed GD, antithyroid drugs for less than 3 months. RNA from PBMCs was the source of the TCR library. These data also formed part of another study, on T cells in Graves' hyperthyroidism and ophthalmopathy.

The sample in question was peripheral blood mononuclear cells (PBMCs), obtained at new diagnosis, from a patient treated with antithyroid drugs. The receptors stem from a woman aged 18-35 years with Graves disease.

This clonotype was counted between two and nine times. A much larger clone differs from this one at a single base, so this may be a read error. J is TRBJ2-1 and V is TRBV18; 9 positions match TRBD1. The CDR3 spans 14 residues. CDR1 KGHSH and CDR2 LQKENI come from the germline V gene. CDR3 nucleotides: TGTGCCAGCTTACCAAGACAGGGGGTCAATGAGCAGTTCTTC. It codes for CASLPRQGVNEQFF.

This clonotype was seen ten or more times. The CDR3 nucleotides read TGCGCCAGCAGCTTGCTCCCGACTAGCGGAAGACGGGCCCAGTACTTC. The encoded protein is CASSLLPTSGRRAQYF. The gene calls are TRBV5-1 and TRBJ2-5, with TRBD2 matching over 9 bases. CDR1 and CDR2 from the germline V gene are SGHRS and YFSETQ. V lost 1 base, J lost 9 bases, and 13 bases stayed unmatched. CDR3 length: 16 residues.

This clonotype was counted many times. The gene calls are TRBV27 and TRBJ2-1; perhaps TRBD2 as D (5 bases). V lost 5 bases, J lost 9 bases, and 17 bases lay in between. CDR3 length: 14 residues. CDR1 and CDR2 from the germline V gene are MNHEY and SMNVEV (reference sequence). This CDR3 is CASSPGSFPGEQFF. The CDR3 nucleotides read TGTGCCAGCAGTCCGGGGAGTTTCCCGGGTGAGCAGTTCTTC.

This clonotype came up many times. The rearrangement joins TRBV2 to TRBJ1-2; D is ambiguous. The CDR3 covers 15 residues. Germline lookup yields CDR1 SNHLY and CDR2 FYNNEI. V lost 4 bases to trimming and J lost 0 bases, with 12 bases between them. CDR3 loop: CASSASDSTNYGYTF. Here the CDR3 DNA reads TGTGCCAGCAGTGCGTCGGATTCAACTAACTATGGCTACACCTTC.

This clonotype was detected ten times or more. This chain joins TRBV6-1 and TRBJ2-3, with D possibly matching TRBD2 (6 bases). The V and J ends lost 6 bases and 9 bases respectively, with 10 bases between them. This CDR3 has 11 amino acids. Per germline, CDR1 MNHNS and CDR2 SASEGT. CDR3 sequence: CASRTSVTQYF. CDR3 nucleotide sequence: TGTGCCAGCAGGACTAGTGTCACGCAGTATTTT.

This clonotype was counted many times. The chain is built from TRBV6-2 or TRBV6-3 and TRBJ2-7; D unresolved. V was clipped by 4 bases and J by 2 bases, with 9 bases between them. Germline V gene lookup returns CDR1 MNHEY and CDR2 SVGEGT. The CDR3 is 13 residues long. CDR3 protein: CASSSVETYEQYF. Written as DNA, the CDR3 is TGTGCCAGCAGTTCCGTGGAAACCTACGAGCAGTACTTC.

This clonotype has ten or more counts. The J gene is TRBJ1-1, the V gene TRBV20-1, with D unclear. The CDR3 contains 15 residues. Trimming shortened V by 3 bases and J by 0 bases, and 14 bases separated the two germline ends. CDR1 is DFQATT and CDR2 is SNEGSKA in the germline V gene (reference sequence). The CDR3 nucleotides are TGCAGTGCTAGTGTGAGACGACGGTTGAACACTGAAGCTTTCTTT. As protein: CSASVRRRLNTEAFF.

In its sample, this clonotype was seen many times. The genes are TRBV7-2 and TRBJ2-1, with 11 bases lining up with TRBD2. CDR1 SGHTA and CDR2 FQGNSA come from the germline V gene. V was pared by 3 bases and J by 5 bases, with 6 bases of the junction left unmatched. The CDR3 length is 16 residues. The CDR3 nucleotides read TGTGCCAGCAGCTTCCCCTCGACTAGCGGGAACAATGAGCAGTTCTTC. Translating it yields CASSFPSTSGNNEQFF.

This clonotype appeared many times. The rearrangement links TRBV27 to TRBJ1-2; 7 nucleotides match TRBD1. The CDR3 runs to 19 residues. The germline gives CDR1 MNHEY, CDR2 SMNVEV (reference sequence). V dropped 5 bases and J dropped 4; count of bases not matched to a gene: 22. CDR3 DNA sequence: TGTGCCAGCAGTCCTTTCCTCGTGGGGCAGGGGGTGGGTAGCTATGGCTACACCTTC. This encodes CASSPFLVGQGVGSYGYTF.

The V call is TRBV7-9, the J call TRBJ2-6; D is possibly TRBD1 (6 bases). Trimming pared 6 bases from V and 8 bases from J, leaving 14 bases between. This CDR3 has 14 amino acids. Germline CDR1 SEHNR, CDR2 FQNEAQ (reference sequence). As DNA, the CDR3 is TGTGCCAGCAGACAGATGCAGGGGCCCAACGTCCTGACTTTC. This translates into CASRQMQGPNVLTF.

This clonotype was seen more than once but under ten times. This rearrangement joins TRBV20-1 to TRBJ1-4; the D is unclear. V was pared by 5 bases and J by 5 bases, with 15 bases between. Germline V gives CDR1 DFQATT, CDR2 SNEGSKA (reference sequence). CDR3 size: 14 residues. CDR3 DNA: TGCAGTGCTTGCGCCGAGACCTTAAATGAAAAACTGTTTTTT. It is translated as CSACAETLNEKLFF.

The V gene is TRBV20-1, the J gene TRBJ2-6; D gene unclear. V gave up 6 bases and J gave up 4 bases, with 13 bases separating them. This CDR3 region has 14 residues. Germline-derived CDR1 and CDR2 are DFQATT and SNEGSKA (reference sequence). The CDR3 DNA reads TGCAGTGCAGTCGAAAGTACCGGGGCCAACGTCCTGACTTTC. Protein: CSAVESTGANVLTF.